Detailed here is one T cell receptor (beta chain). The sample comes from a study of cytomegalovirus exposure and HLA in healthy donors. Primers for the PCR totalled 60 Vbeta and 13 Jbeta. Sequencing used immunoSEQ multiplex PCR; TCRdb keeps in-frame clones, though not all of them. The sample consists of hundreds of thousands of clones, under 80% of them appearing once. This CDR3 has 16 residues. In germline, CDR1 is MNHEY, CDR2 SMNVEV (reference sequence). With 0 bases removed from V and 0 bases from J, the gap between germline ends came to 10 bases. Sequencing was carried out using PBMCs. The chain combines TRBV27 with TRBJ2-3, with D unresolved. The sequence was collected from a female donor in good health and CMV-seronegative. DNA for the CDR3: TGTGCCAGCAGTTTATCACCGGAGTCTAGCACAGATACGCAGTATTTT. Its protein is CASSLSPESSTDTQYF.